Listed below are T cell receptor beta chains from one sample, sequenced in a study of CD8+ T cells in alopecia areata. Using immunoSEQ multiplex PCR, the repertoire was profiled, and TCRdb retains in-frame clones only, with some absent. The data hold about 99,000 clones, with about nine tenths observed a single time. Here the sequenced sample was CD8+ T cells sorted from blood, taken at approximately week 30, from a patient treated with tofacitinib. These receptor sequences come from a human donor with alopecia areata. The CDR3 runs from the conserved cysteine through the conserved F or W. A D gene is named only where the DNA matches it firmly. Clone size is given for some rows only: seen once, a few or many times, or a class if the clone is expanded.

d_call: TRBD1
clone_size: .
j_call: TRBJ1-1
v_call: TRBV30
cdr3_nt: TGTGCCTGGAGTCCCGGGACAGGGGGGAAAACAGCTTTCTTT
cdr3_aa: CAWSPGTGGKTAFF

d_call: .
clone_size: .
j_call: TRBJ2-5
v_call: TRBV10-2
cdr3_nt: TGCGCCAGCAGTGAGTCGAGGACAGTGGGGTACCAAGAGACCCAGTACTTC
cdr3_aa: CASSESRTVGYQETQYF

d_call: TRBD2
clone_size: .
j_call: TRBJ2-7
v_call: TRBV10-3
cdr3_nt: TGTGCCATCAAGAGAGGTCGGCTAGCGGACTACGAGCAGTACTTC
cdr3_aa: CAIKRGRLADYEQYF

d_call: TRBD2
clone_size: .
j_call: TRBJ2-1
v_call: TRBV27
cdr3_nt: TGTGCCAGCAGCTCACTAGCGGGGGGGATCTACAATGAGCAGTTCTTC
cdr3_aa: CASSSLAGGIYNEQFF

d_call: .
clone_size: .
j_call: TRBJ2-3
v_call: TRBV12-5
cdr3_nt: TGTGCTAGTGGTTCGGCCAACACAGATACGCAGTATTTT
cdr3_aa: CASGSANTDTQYF

d_call: .
clone_size: few
j_call: TRBJ2-1
v_call: TRBV9
cdr3_nt: TGTGCCAGCAGCGTAGGATCCTACAATGAGCAGTTCTTC
cdr3_aa: CASSVGSYNEQFF

d_call: .
clone_size: once
j_call: TRBJ2-7
v_call: TRBV10-1
cdr3_nt: TGCGCCAGCAGTGATCAGTTAAGGGACGAGCAGTACTTC
cdr3_aa: CASSDQLRDEQYF

d_call: .
clone_size: .
j_call: TRBJ2-1
v_call: TRBV27
cdr3_nt: TGTGCCAGCAGCGTCACTGAAGGTTACAATGAGCAGTTCTTC
cdr3_aa: CASSVTEGYNEQFF

d_call: .
clone_size: .
j_call: TRBJ2-1
v_call: TRBV6-6
cdr3_nt: TGTGCCAGCACCCATCCGGGGCCGCGGAATGAGCAGTTCTTC
cdr3_aa: CASTHPGPRNEQFF

d_call: .
clone_size: .
j_call: TRBJ2-3
v_call: TRBV4-2
cdr3_nt: TGTGCCAGCAGCCAAGAAGAGGAGGGGGGTCCAGATACGCAGTATTTT
cdr3_aa: CASSQEEEGGPDTQYF

d_call: .
clone_size: .
j_call: TRBJ2-3
v_call: TRBV9
cdr3_nt: TGTGCCAGCAGCGACGGACCTTCAGATACGCAGTATTTT
cdr3_aa: CASSDGPSDTQYF